Shown below are 3 T cell receptor beta chains from a single sample sequenced in a study of blood T cell repertoires in COVID-19. Assay: immunoSEQ multiplex PCR; the TCRdb copy retains only in-frame clones and omits some. Seen here are 100,000 to 150,000 clones, approximately 84% observed once, and the top ten hold roughly a sixth. The sample taken for sequencing was peripheral blood. The source is a woman aged 80 or over with acute or convalescent COVID-19.

The chain employs TRBV30 and TRBJ2-7; 9 bases line up with TRBD1. After removal of 2 bases from V and 1 base from J, the junction contained 12 bases not matched to a gene. CDR1 is GTSNPN, CDR2 SVGIG, per germline (reference sequence). CDR3 size: 17 residues. The CDR3 DNA reads as TGTGCCTGGAGTTTAGGCCATAACAGGGGGCGGTCCTACGAGCAGTACTTC. Amino acids: CAWSLGHNRGRSYEQYF.

The rearrangement joins TRBV19 to TRBJ2-3, with D maybe TRBD2 (6 bases). Trimming took 3 bases from V and 2 from J, leaving 12 bases between them. Looked up from germline, CDR1 is LNHDA and CDR2 is SQIVND (reference sequence). The CDR3 has 15 residues. The CDR3 sequence: CASSIRRDSTDTQYF. The DNA for the CDR3 is TGTGCCAGTAGTATTCGGCGGGACTCCACAGATACGCAGTATTTT.

This chain links TRBV3-1 (or the pseudogene TRBV3-2) with TRBJ1-2; 10 nucleotides agree with TRBD1. The CDR3 is 15 amino acids. Germline V gene sequence: CDR1 LGHDT, CDR2 YNNKEL (reference sequence). Trimming took 6 bases from V and 3 from J; bases not matched to a gene: 7. DNA of the CDR3: TGTGCCAGCAGTCAACCGGACAGGGGGGACTATGGCTACACCTTC. Amino acids: CASSQPDRGDYGYTF.